Following are 10 T cell receptor beta chains from one sample sequenced in a study of graft-versus-host responses after intestinal transplantation. Only in-frame clones appear in the TCRdb table, and some are missing; sequencing was by immunoSEQ multiplex PCR. The profile covers about 9,600 clones, with nearly 95% appearing a single time and about 3.9% taken by the ten largest. Here the sequenced sample was PBMCs, taken around 43 days after intestinal transplantation. The receptors derive from a human patient who received an intestinal transplant, so some T cells may come from the graft donor.

J is TRBJ1-4 and V is TRBV14; unclear D gene. Trimming took off 5 bases at V and 8 bases at J, with 15 bases between the two ends. The CDR3 has 14 amino acids. Germline V gives CDR1 SGHDN, CDR2 FVKESK. As DNA, the CDR3 is TGTGCCAGCAGCGTCAACGATGGTGTGGAAAAACTGTTTTTT. Its translation: CASSVNDGVEKLFF.

The count of this clone is one. CDR3 residues: CASSPDVSNTEAFF. CDR3 nucleotides: TGCGCCAGCAGCCCGGACGTCAGTAACACTGAAGCTTTCTTT. This sequence joins TRBV4-1 and TRBJ1-1, with D uncertain. With 4 bases removed from V and 2 bases from J, the gap between germline ends came to 11 bases. Looked up from germline, CDR1 is MGHRA and CDR2 is YSYEKL. There are 14 residues in the CDR3.

The chain has TRBV9 and TRBJ1-3; no definite D call. CDR1 and CDR2 (germline): SGDLS, YYNGEE. With 0 bases removed from V and 0 bases from J, the gap between germline ends came to 4 bases. The CDR3 contains 14 residues. As DNA, the CDR3 is TGTGCCAGCAGCGTAGATTACTCTGGAAACACCATATATTTT. Protein product: CASSVDYSGNTIYF.

In its sample, this clone was seen once. The V gene is TRBV2, the J gene TRBJ2-7; 8 bases are shared with TRBD1. This CDR3 is built from 15 residues. Trimming at V came to 1 base and at J to 0 bases, leaving 2 bases not matched to a gene. Germline loops: CDR1 SNHLY, CDR2 FYNNEI. The chain's CDR3 is CASSEGTGSSYEQYF. DNA for the CDR3: TGTGCCAGCAGTGAAGGGACAGGGAGCTCCTACGAGCAGTACTTC.

The rearrangement links TRBV12-5 to TRBJ2-5; D uncertain. Trimming took off 0 bases at V and 3 bases at J, with 8 bases between the two ends. CDR3 length equals 14 residues. From germline, CDR1 is LGHNT and CDR2 FRNRAP. The CDR3 DNA reads as TGTGCTAGTGGTTTGGTACTTGGGGAAGAGACCCAGTACTTC. Translation gives CASGLVLGEETQYF.

V is TRBV6-1 and J is TRBJ1-1, with a tentative D call TRBD1 (6 bases). The germline V and J ends were trimmed by 2 bases and 8 bases, with 12 bases remaining between them. Germline loops: CDR1 MNHNS, CDR2 SASEGT. The CDR3 is 13 residues long. The CDR3 DNA reads as TGTGCCAGCAGTGAAACTGGGGGCAGGGAAGCTTTCTTT. Protein product: CASSETGGREAFF.

This clone was seen only once. The chain combines TRBV4-2 with TRBJ1-4; 7 nucleotides agree with TRBD1. The trim removed 4 bases at V and 4 bases at J, leaving 6 bases unmatched. The germline CDR1 and CDR2 sequences are LGHNA and YNFKEQ. The CDR3 length is 15 residues. CDR3 DNA sequence: TGTGCCAGCAGCCCGGGGACAGCTCGTAATGAAAAACTGTTTTTT. Protein sequence: CASSPGTARNEKLFF.

The chain joins TRBV6-6 to TRBJ1-1; D not certain. V lost 0 bases and J lost 4, with 9 bases in between. Germline values: CDR1 MNHNY, CDR2 SVGAGI (reference sequence). This CDR3 region has 14 residues. This chain's CDR3 is CASSYSAGGTEAFF. The DNA of the CDR3 is TGTGCCAGCAGTTACTCCGCAGGAGGCACTGAAGCTTTCTTT.

The V and J genes are TRBV9 and TRBJ2-1; no clear D gene. The CDR3 extends over 15 amino acids. Germline lookup yields CDR1 SGDLS and CDR2 YYNGEE. Trimming pared 3 bases from V and 8 bases from J, leaving 18 bases between. As DNA, the CDR3 is TGTGCCAGCAGCGAGGCCGTGGGGTCGCTCCATGAGCAGTTCTTC. Residues: CASSEAVGSLHEQFF.

This sequence joins TRBV6-5 and TRBJ1-6; D is undetermined. The ends were cut back, 4 bases at V and 13 bases at J, with 11 bases in the middle. This CDR3 spans 12 amino acids. The germline V gene has CDR1 MNHEY and CDR2 SVGAGI. The CDR3 DNA reads TGTGCCAGCAGTTCGGGCCCAACCCCCCTCCACTTT. Encoded protein: CASSSGPTPLHF.